Following are 5 T cell receptor beta chains from one sample sequenced in a study of blood T cell repertoires in COVID-19. The assay was immunoSEQ multiplex PCR, and TCRdb's table has in-frame clones only and misses some. This sample yields 80,000 to 130,000 clones, of which approximately 86% are seen a single time; 2% to 3% belongs to the top ten. The specimen sequenced was PBMCs or T cells enriched from blood (not recorded which). Receptors originate from a woman in her forties or fifties who had recovered from COVID-19.

The rearrangement uses TRBV7-8 and TRBJ2-1; D possibly corresponds to TRBD2 (5 bases). This CDR3 comprises 19 residues. Germline V gene data show CDR1 as SGHVS and CDR2 as FQNEAQ. Trimming stripped 1 base from V and 7 bases from J, with 26 bases between. This CDR3 reads CASSLESVLRAPRGNEQFF. CDR3 coding DNA: TGTGCCAGCAGCTTAGAATCTGTTTTGCGGGCTCCGCGTGGAAATGAGCAGTTCTTC.

This clone was recorded only once. This sequence joins TRBV28 and TRBJ1-6; 7 bases are shared with TRBD1. Germline CDR1 reads MDHEN; CDR2 reads SYDVKM. Losses at the gene ends were 5 bases for V and 8 bases for J; bases not matched to a gene: 6. The CDR3 loop spans 14 amino acids. The CDR3 loop is CASSAGDRDSPLHF. CDR3 bases: TGTGCCAGCAGTGCCGGAGACAGGGATTCACCCCTCCACTTT.

This chain links TRBV3-1 (or the pseudogene TRBV3-2) with TRBJ2-5, with a tentative D call TRBD2 (6 bases). Per the germline V gene, CDR1 is LGHDT and CDR2 is YNNKEL (reference sequence). The CDR3 contains 15 residues. The germline V and J ends were trimmed by 1 base and 5 bases, with 14 bases remaining between them. The CDR3 sequence is CASSQVGGVEETQYF. CDR3 in DNA: TGTGCCAGCAGCCAAGTCGGCGGGGTGGAGGAGACCCAGTACTTC.

The rearrangement uses TRBV10-3 and TRBJ2-5, with 7 bases matching TRBD1. This CDR3 region has 14 residues. V gave up 9 bases and J gave up 1 base; unmatched junction bases: 8. Looked up from germline, CDR1 is ENHRY and CDR2 is SYGVKD. This chain's CDR3 is CAISTGSGQETQYF. The CDR3 nucleotides read TGTGCCATATCGACAGGGTCGGGCCAAGAGACCCAGTACTTC.

This chain links TRBV28 with TRBJ2-4, with 10 positions matching TRBD2. Germline V CDR1 and CDR2: MDHEN, SYDVKM. The V and J ends lost 5 bases and 3 bases, in that order; junction bases with no gene match: 4. The CDR3 consists of 15 residues. The CDR3 DNA is TGTGCCAGCAGTCTAGCGGGAGAGGGCAAAAACATTCAGTACTTC. This gives the protein CASSLAGEGKNIQYF.